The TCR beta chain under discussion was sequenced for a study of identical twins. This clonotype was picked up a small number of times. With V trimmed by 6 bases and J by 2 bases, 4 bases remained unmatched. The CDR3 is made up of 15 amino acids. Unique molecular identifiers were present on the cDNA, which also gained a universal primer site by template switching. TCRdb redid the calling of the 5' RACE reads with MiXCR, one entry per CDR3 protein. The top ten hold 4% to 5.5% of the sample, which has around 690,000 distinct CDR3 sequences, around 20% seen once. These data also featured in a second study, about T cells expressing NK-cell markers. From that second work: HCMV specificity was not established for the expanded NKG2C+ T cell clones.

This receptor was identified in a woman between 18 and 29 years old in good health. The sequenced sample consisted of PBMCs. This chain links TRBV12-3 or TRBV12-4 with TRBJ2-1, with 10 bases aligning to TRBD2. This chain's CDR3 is CASRRLAGPYNEQFF. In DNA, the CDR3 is TGTGCCAGCAGGCGACTAGCGGGTCCCTACAATGAGCAGTTCTTC.